The clone carrying this TCR beta chain was counted only a few times. Its antigen is not identified. The isolated RNA, all of it, was reverse transcribed, so expressed TCRB transcripts were what got sequenced. Read counts averaged approximately 3.5 million for samples of naive, central memory and regulatory T cells. This table comes from immunoSEQ multiplex PCR, and its TCRdb copy is limited to in-frame clones, with some not included. The sample lists almost 250,000 clones; roughly 15% were seen once. With V trimmed by 8 bases and J by 4 bases, 7 bases remained unmatched. CDR1 is SGHTA, CDR2 FQGNSA, per germline. The CDR3 spans 13 residues. These data belong to a study of beta chain features in type 1 diabetes. Study summary: When patients were set against healthy donors, age, gender and cell yields were similar. Whole-study results and caveats: TCRB CDR3s from Type 1 diabetes patients were moderately but significantly shorter in all four CD4+ subsets. Shorter templates might be favored by PCR, and equally so in patients and in controls.

The clonotype was recovered from a woman aged 35 to 49 in good health. The sample taken for sequencing was naive CD4+ T cells from blood. The chain carries TRBV7-2 and TRBJ1-1, with 7 bases that match TRBD1. In nucleotides, the CDR3 is TGTGCCAGCCTTCCCAACAGGGGCACTGAAGCTTTCTTT. Encoded protein: CASLPNRGTEAFF.